This T cell receptor (beta chain) comes out of a study of T cell responses to AZD1222 COVID-19 vaccine. Of note for this clone: Antigen unknown.

Method: immunoSEQ multiplex PCR; TCRdb's copy keeps in-frame clones and lacks some. The table records 210,000 or so clones, approximately 94% of them present only once. Findings and caveats of the study: Only a handful of AZD1222 recipients, about six in all, had baseline seropositivity. White British people made up most donors, females outnumbered males, and clonal diversity was possibly underestimated. Unmutated variant regions reportedly attract nearly half of all spike-specific TCRs.

The TCR sequence derives from an adult who received the MenACWY meningococcal vaccine as a control. The sequencing here drew on peripheral blood, taken 28 days after the second dose of the MenACWY control vaccine.

CDR3 protein: CASSFSGGAYNEQFF. The CDR3 coding sequence is TGTGCCAGCAGCTTTTCGGGGGGTGCCTACAATGAGCAGTTCTTC. The genes are TRBV7-2 and TRBJ2-1, with 7 nucleotides matching TRBD2. Germline V gene lookup returns CDR1 SGHTA and CDR2 FQGNSA. J gave up 2 bases and V 3 bases, and 4 bases lay outside the gene matches. The CDR3 contains 15 residues. The entire variable domain, with the rest obtained from reference TRBV7-2 and TRBJ2-1, is as follows: GAGVSQSPSNKVTEKGKDVELRCDPISGHTALYWYRQSLGQGLEFLIYFQGNSAPDKSGLPSDRFSAERTGGSVSTLTIQRTQQEDSAVYLCASSFSGGAYNEQFFGPGTRLTVL.